This is a list of T cell receptor beta chains from one sample in a study of blood T cell repertoires in COVID-19. Sequencing was performed with immunoSEQ multiplex PCR; in TCRdb, only in-frame clones are kept and a portion is missing. The data show over 300,000 clones, about 90% seen once. The material sequenced was peripheral blood. The receptors were sampled from a young man with active or convalescent COVID-19. Both conserved end residues are part of each CDR3. D genes are given only for firm matches. Clone sizes are given selectively: once, few, many, or a class where the clone is expanded.

abundance: -
d_gene: -
j_gene: TRBJ1-5
v_gene: TRBV15
CDR3nt: TGTGCCACCAGCAGAGATCGTGTTCAGCCCCAGCATTTT
CDR3aa: CATSRDRVQPQHF

abundance: -
d_gene: TRBD1
j_gene: TRBJ1-1
v_gene: TRBV7-9
CDR3nt: TGTGCCAGCAGCCGAGACAGGGCGGTGAACACTGAAGCTTTCTTT
CDR3aa: CASSRDRAVNTEAFF

abundance: -
d_gene: -
j_gene: TRBJ2-1
v_gene: TRBV19
CDR3nt: TGTGCCAGTAATAAGGTGGGAGGTTCCTACAATGAGCAGTTCTTC
CDR3aa: CASNKVGGSYNEQFF

abundance: -
d_gene: TRBD1
j_gene: TRBJ2-3
v_gene: TRBV28
CDR3nt: TGTGCCAGCAGTTCGGACAGGGGTACAGATACGCAGTATTTT
CDR3aa: CASSSDRGTDTQYF

abundance: -
d_gene: TRBD1
j_gene: TRBJ1-5
v_gene: TRBV4-1
CDR3nt: TGCGCCAGCAGCCAGTGGACAGGGGGCAATCAGCCCCAGCATTTT
CDR3aa: CASSQWTGGNQPQHF

abundance: -
d_gene: -
j_gene: TRBJ2-3
v_gene: TRBV7-3
CDR3nt: TGTGCCAGCAGCTCCCGGCGGGGCACAGATACGCAGTATTTT
CDR3aa: CASSSRRGTDTQYF

abundance: -
d_gene: -
j_gene: TRBJ1-2
v_gene: TRBV3-1/TRBV3-2
CDR3nt: TGTGCCAGCAGCCACTCTCCCCCAGGGTTGGGCGACTACACCTTC
CDR3aa: CASSHSPPGLGDYTF

abundance: -
d_gene: -
j_gene: TRBJ1-2
v_gene: TRBV6-2/TRBV6-3
CDR3nt: TGTGCCAGCAGTGGGGACAACGAGAGCGGCTACACCTTC
CDR3aa: CASSGDNESGYTF

abundance: -
d_gene: -
j_gene: TRBJ2-2
v_gene: TRBV28
CDR3nt: TGTGCCAGCAGTTTGCAGCCGGCTAGTTCCGGGGAGCTGTTTTTT
CDR3aa: CASSLQPASSGELFF

abundance: -
d_gene: -
j_gene: TRBJ1-5
v_gene: TRBV14
CDR3nt: TGTGCCAGCAGCCAAGAGTACAGCCTTAGCAATCAGCCCCAGCATTTT
CDR3aa: CASSQEYSLSNQPQHF

abundance: -
d_gene: TRBD1
j_gene: TRBJ1-2
v_gene: TRBV7-2
CDR3nt: TGTGCCAGCAGCTTAGTTTACGAGGGGGCAGGAGGCTACACCTTC
CDR3aa: CASSLVYEGAGGYTF

abundance: -
d_gene: -
j_gene: TRBJ1-1
v_gene: TRBV30
CDR3nt: TGTGCCTGGAGTGCCGGGATTCCCGGGGCTGAAGCTTTCTTT
CDR3aa: CAWSAGIPGAEAFF

abundance: -
d_gene: TRBD1
j_gene: TRBJ1-1
v_gene: TRBV25-1
CDR3nt: TGTGCCAGCAACAGGGGAACGACTGAAGCTTTCTTT
CDR3aa: CASNRGTTEAFF

abundance: -
d_gene: TRBD1
j_gene: TRBJ2-5
v_gene: TRBV6-6
CDR3nt: TGTGCCAGCAGTATGGGACAGGGGGTCGGGGGAGAGACCCAGTACTTC
CDR3aa: CASSMGQGVGGETQYF

abundance: -
d_gene: TRBD2
j_gene: TRBJ2-1
v_gene: TRBV6-5
CDR3nt: TGTGCCAGCAGTCCGGGAGGCTACAATGAGCAGTTCTTC
CDR3aa: CASSPGGYNEQFF

abundance: -
d_gene: -
j_gene: TRBJ1-4
v_gene: TRBV28
CDR3nt: TGTGCCAGCAGTTCCGGTGAGGCAACTAATGAAAAACTGTTTTTT
CDR3aa: CASSSGEATNEKLFF

abundance: -
d_gene: TRBD1
j_gene: TRBJ2-2
v_gene: TRBV19
CDR3nt: TGTGCCAGTACCCCTAAGGGACAGACGAACACCGGGGAGCTGTTTTTT
CDR3aa: CASTPKGQTNTGELFF

abundance: -
d_gene: -
j_gene: TRBJ2-1
v_gene: TRBV9
CDR3nt: TGTGCCAGCAGCGTAGAAGGGCGGGGTTCCTACAATGAGCAGTTCTTC
CDR3aa: CASSVEGRGSYNEQFF

abundance: -
d_gene: TRBD1
j_gene: TRBJ2-1
v_gene: TRBV18
CDR3nt: TGTGCCAGCTCACCACCGGGGACAGGGATTAATGAGCAGTTCTTC
CDR3aa: CASSPPGTGINEQFF

abundance: -
d_gene: TRBD2
j_gene: TRBJ2-3
v_gene: TRBV28
CDR3nt: TGTGCCAGCAGTTTATATAGCGGGGGGCAGAGAGATACGCAGTATTTT
CDR3aa: CASSLYSGGQRDTQYF

abundance: -
d_gene: -
j_gene: TRBJ2-7
v_gene: TRBV30
CDR3nt: TGTGCCTGGAGTGGACAGACTGTATCCTACGAGCAGTACTTC
CDR3aa: CAWSGQTVSYEQYF

abundance: -
d_gene: -
j_gene: TRBJ1-5
v_gene: TRBV4-1
CDR3nt: TGCGCCAGCAGCCAAGAGTGGGGGGGCAATCAGCCCCAGCATTTT
CDR3aa: CASSQEWGGNQPQHF

abundance: -
d_gene: TRBD1
j_gene: TRBJ1-2
v_gene: TRBV27
CDR3nt: TGTGCCAGCTCCAGACAGGGGGTGGGGGCTAACTATGGCTACACCTTC
CDR3aa: CASSRQGVGANYGYTF

abundance: -
d_gene: -
j_gene: TRBJ2-7
v_gene: TRBV27
CDR3nt: TGTGCCAGCAGTTTAAAGCCACTTCCCTACTACGAGCAGTACTTC
CDR3aa: CASSLKPLPYYEQYF

abundance: few
d_gene: TRBD1
j_gene: TRBJ1-1
v_gene: TRBV10-3
CDR3nt: TGTGCCATCGAGGGACAGCTGAACACTGAAGCTTTCTTT
CDR3aa: CAIEGQLNTEAFF

abundance: -
d_gene: -
j_gene: TRBJ1-5
v_gene: TRBV30
CDR3nt: TGTGCCTGGAGTGGGGGGGGCGTTCAGCCCCAGCATTTT
CDR3aa: CAWSGGGVQPQHF

abundance: -
d_gene: -
j_gene: TRBJ1-5
v_gene: TRBV28
CDR3nt: TGTGCCAGCAGTTTATCCGGCAGGGGACCTCAGCCCCAGCATTTT
CDR3aa: CASSLSGRGPQPQHF

abundance: -
d_gene: -
j_gene: TRBJ1-5
v_gene: TRBV7-2
CDR3nt: TGTGCCAGCAGCTTACGGGCCAGGGAAGGCAACAATCAGCCCCAGCATTTT
CDR3aa: CASSLRAREGNNQPQHF

abundance: once
d_gene: -
j_gene: TRBJ1-2
v_gene: TRBV7-9
CDR3nt: TGTGCCAGCAGCTTAGTGGGGAGAAATGGCTACACCTTC
CDR3aa: CASSLVGRNGYTF

abundance: once
d_gene: TRBD2
j_gene: TRBJ2-1
v_gene: TRBV19
CDR3nt: TGTGCCAGTAGTATAGAGGGACTAGCGGGAGGCGCTTATGGGCAGTTCTTC
CDR3aa: CASSIEGLAGGAYGQFF

abundance: -
d_gene: -
j_gene: TRBJ1-5
v_gene: TRBV5-8
CDR3nt: TGTGCCAGCAACCGGGGTTATGGCAATCAGCCCCAGCATTTT
CDR3aa: CASNRGYGNQPQHF

abundance: -
d_gene: TRBD1
j_gene: TRBJ1-1
v_gene: TRBV18
CDR3nt: TGTGCCAGCTCACCTAAGCCGGCAGGGGGGTCGAACACTGAAGCTTTCTTT
CDR3aa: CASSPKPAGGSNTEAFF

abundance: -
d_gene: TRBD2
j_gene: TRBJ2-7
v_gene: TRBV5-5
CDR3nt: TGTGCCAGCAGCACAACCGGGACTAGCCCCGGCGAGCAGTACTTC
CDR3aa: CASSTTGTSPGEQYF

abundance: -
d_gene: -
j_gene: TRBJ2-3
v_gene: TRBV9
CDR3nt: TGTGCCAGCAGCGTAAGGCGCCCCGGAGTAGGAGATACGCAGTATTTT
CDR3aa: CASSVRRPGVGDTQYF

abundance: -
d_gene: -
j_gene: TRBJ1-1
v_gene: TRBV5-1
CDR3nt: TGCGCCAGCAGCCGACGAACAGCAACGATGAACACTGAAGCTTTCTTT
CDR3aa: CASSRRTATMNTEAFF

abundance: -
d_gene: -
j_gene: TRBJ2-7
v_gene: TRBV18
CDR3nt: TGTGCCAGCTCACCACCGACTACCGGTGTGGGGGAGCAGTACTTC
CDR3aa: CASSPPTTGVGEQYF

abundance: few
d_gene: -
j_gene: TRBJ1-1
v_gene: TRBV4-1
CDR3nt: TGCGCCAGCAGCTCAAGGAGGGGAACTGAAGCTTTCTTT
CDR3aa: CASSSRRGTEAFF

abundance: -
d_gene: TRBD1
j_gene: TRBJ1-5
v_gene: TRBV19
CDR3nt: TGTGCCAGTACCCGGACAGGGTGGGTAAATCAGCCCCAGCATTTT
CDR3aa: CASTRTGWVNQPQHF

abundance: -
d_gene: -
j_gene: TRBJ1-6
v_gene: TRBV10-1
CDR3nt: TGCGCCAGCAGTGAGTTAAGGGGCTCTAATTCACCCCTCCACTTT
CDR3aa: CASSELRGSNSPLHF

abundance: -
d_gene: -
j_gene: TRBJ2-5
v_gene: TRBV27
CDR3nt: TGTGCCAGCAGTTTATACGGGGATCGGGAGACCCAGTACTTC
CDR3aa: CASSLYGDRETQYF

abundance: -
d_gene: TRBD1
j_gene: TRBJ2-2
v_gene: TRBV29-1
CDR3nt: TGCAGCGTTGTGTGGGACAGGGGTTGGGTCACCGGGGAGCTGTTTTTT
CDR3aa: CSVVWDRGWVTGELFF

abundance: -
d_gene: TRBD1
j_gene: TRBJ1-6
v_gene: TRBV6-5
CDR3nt: TGTGCCAGCAGTTCCAAGGACAGGGCCGGTTCACCCCTCCACTTT
CDR3aa: CASSSKDRAGSPLHF

abundance: -
d_gene: TRBD1
j_gene: TRBJ2-5
v_gene: TRBV19
CDR3nt: TGTGCCAGTAGTATCCCTGGGACAGGGTGGGAGACCCAGTACTTC
CDR3aa: CASSIPGTGWETQYF

abundance: -
d_gene: -
j_gene: TRBJ1-2
v_gene: TRBV28
CDR3nt: TGTGCCAGCAGATACACAAGGGAGGGAGGGATTGGCTACACCTTC
CDR3aa: CASRYTREGGIGYTF

abundance: -
d_gene: TRBD1
j_gene: TRBJ1-5
v_gene: TRBV20-1
CDR3nt: TGCAGTGCTAGTGAGAGGACAGGGAAAGGTTACGGTCAGCCCCAGCATTTT
CDR3aa: CSASERTGKGYGQPQHF